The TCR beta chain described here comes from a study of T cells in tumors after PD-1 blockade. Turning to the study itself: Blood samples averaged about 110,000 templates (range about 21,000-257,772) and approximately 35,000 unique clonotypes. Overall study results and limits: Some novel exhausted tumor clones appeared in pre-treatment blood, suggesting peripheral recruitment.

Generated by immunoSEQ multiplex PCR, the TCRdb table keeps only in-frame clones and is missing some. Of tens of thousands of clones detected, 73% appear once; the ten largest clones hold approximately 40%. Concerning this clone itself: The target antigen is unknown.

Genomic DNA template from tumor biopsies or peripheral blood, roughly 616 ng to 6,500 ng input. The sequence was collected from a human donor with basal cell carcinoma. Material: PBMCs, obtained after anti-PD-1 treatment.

The CDR3 region has the DNA TGTGCCAGCTCACCCCAACAGGGGGCTGGCACAGATACGCAGTATTTT. Translating gives CASSPQQGAGTDTQYF. The chain recombines TRBV18 with TRBJ2-3; 9 bases agree with TRBD1. V trimming: 3 bases; J trimming: 1 base; junction bases outside the gene matches: 5. Per germline, CDR1 KGHSH and CDR2 LQKENI. The CDR3 is 16 residues long.